Listed below are T cell receptor beta chains from one sample, sequenced in a study of cytotoxic CD8 clonotypes in ibrutinib-treated CLL. Libraries were prepared by immunoSEQ multiplex PCR; TCRdb keeps only in-frame clonotypes and omits some of them. This sample has almost 250,000 clones, with under 75% found just once. Sequencing was performed on PBMCs, taken after 24 months of ibrutinib treatment. These receptors were collected from a human donor with chronic lymphocytic leukemia. Both conserved end residues are part of each CDR3. The D gene is left open where the match is weak. Only some rows state a clone size, as once, few, many or a class for expanded clones.

abundance	d_gene	v_gene	j_gene	CDR3nt	CDR3aa
.	.	TRBV2	TRBJ2-7	TGTGCCAGCCTCGGCAGGACCCACGAGCAGTACTTC	CASLGRTHEQYF
.	.	TRBV9	TRBJ2-7	TGTGCCAGCAGCGGGACGGTTGGAAGGGACGAGCAGTACTTC	CASSGTVGRDEQYF
.	TRBD1	TRBV30	TRBJ1-2	TGTGCCTGGAGTGTACGGTCAGGGGGTTTCTATGGCTACACCTTC	CAWSVRSGGFYGYTF
.	.	TRBV29-1	TRBJ2-7	TGCAGCGCCCTATCGGTGGTCGAGCAGTACTTC	CSALSVVEQYF
.	.	TRBV18	TRBJ2-2	TGTGCCAGCTCACTATCCCGCACCGGGGAGCTGTTTTTT	CASSLSRTGELFF
.	TRBD2	TRBV10-1	TRBJ2-3	TGCGCCACCTCCCTCCTCGGGGGGTCCACAGATACGCAGTATTTT	CATSLLGGSTDTQYF
few	TRBD2	TRBV29-1	TRBJ2-5	TGCAGCGCCCGACTAGCGGAGACCCAGTACTTC	CSARLAETQYF
.	TRBD1	TRBV27	TRBJ1-5	TGTGCCAGCAGTCCCGGACAGGGGGCTTCTCAGCCCCAGCATTTT	CASSPGQGASQPQHF
few	TRBD2	TRBV7-9	TRBJ2-1	TGTGCCAGCAGGAGTACACCTAGCGGAGGAACCAATGAGCAGTTCTTC	CASRSTPSGGTNEQFF
.	TRBD1	TRBV25-1	TRBJ1-4	TGTGCCAGCAGTGAATCTCGGACAGGGAATGAAAAACTGTTTTTT	CASSESRTGNEKLFF
.	TRBD1	TRBV29-1	TRBJ1-5	TGCAGCGTTGAAGATGGACAGGGCGGGCAGCCCCAGCATTTT	CSVEDGQGGQPQHF
.	TRBD2	TRBV29-1	TRBJ2-5	TGCAGCGTTAGGCTAGCGGGGGCCGACCGGGAGACCCAGTACTTC	CSVRLAGADRETQYF
few	TRBD1	TRBV19	TRBJ1-1	TGTGCCAGTAGTATCCAGGGGGGGACTTTCTTT	CASSIQGGTFF
.	TRBD1	TRBV27	TRBJ2-2	TGTGCCAGCAGTAAAGGGACAGGGGGAGAGGAGCTGTTTTTT	CASSKGTGGEELFF
.	.	TRBV6-6	TRBJ2-7	TGTGCCAGCAGCCAAACTTACGAGCAGTACTTC	CASSQTYEQYF
.	.	TRBV4-3	TRBJ2-4	TGCGCCAGCAGCCAAGATTTCAGGGTATGGACCGGGCGGATTCAGTACTTC	CASSQDFRVWTGRIQYF
.	.	TRBV7-3	TRBJ2-3	TGTGCCAGCAGATCAGGGCGGGGAGGAACAGATACGCAGTATTTT	CASRSGRGGTDTQYF
few	.	TRBV11-3	TRBJ2-1	TGTGCCAGCAGCGTAGCCGTTTACAATGAGCAGTTCTTC	CASSVAVYNEQFF
.	.	TRBV7-2	TRBJ2-7	TGTGCCAGCAGCCATCTAACCGGGACACCACTAACCGAGCAGTACTTC	CASSHLTGTPLTEQYF
.	TRBD1	TRBV11-2	TRBJ2-1	TGTGCCAGCAGCTTAGATTCCGGACAGGGGAGTAATGAGCAGTTCTTC	CASSLDSGQGSNEQFF
.	.	TRBV15	TRBJ2-7	TGTGCCACCAGGGAGCCTCCGGTCCGGGGAGAGCAGTACTTC	CATREPPVRGEQYF
few	TRBD1	TRBV6-5	TRBJ2-7	TGTGCCAGCAGTTACTCAGGGACAGGGTCTCGTGAGCAGTACTTC	CASSYSGTGSREQYF
.	.	TRBV5-1	TRBJ1-4	TGCGCCAGCAGCTTGCGCCCAGCGGTAGTTGAAAAACTGTTTTTT	CASSLRPAVVEKLFF